This note documents a single TCR beta chain sequence. What it binds is unknown. This sample stems from a study of T cells in Graves' hyperthyroidism and ophthalmopathy. On the study more broadly: At the time of initial diagnosis and before any treatment, peripheral blood was collected. General study findings and limits: Ophthalmopathy was identified by the model a median approximately 6.4 months ahead of onset. Patients with ophthalmopathy were separated from those with stable hyperthyroidism by a 13 V-J model.

What was amplified from RNA transcripts were TCR beta CDR3 regions. TCR CDR3 underwent first-round RT-PCR with the HTBI primer set. TCRdb ran MiXCR on the multiplex PCR reads and lists one entry per CDR3 protein. The data contain about 620,000 distinct CDR3 sequences, 15% to 20% of them singletons. CDR1 is SEHNR and CDR2 is FQNEAQ in the germline V gene (reference sequence). V was trimmed by 3 bases and J by 4 bases, leaving 21 bases between them. CDR3 length equals 17 residues. No progression to ophthalmopathy during 18 months of follow-up defined stable disease. The receptor comes from a woman aged 25 to 45 with Graves' hyperthyroidism. The sample consisted of blood. The V call is TRBV7-9, the J call TRBJ2-5; D may correspond to TRBD1 or TRBD2 (5 bases each). The DNA of the CDR3 is TGTGCCAGCAGCTTCTGGCAGGGAGTAGGAAGAGGAGAGACCCAGTACTTC. Protein product: CASSFWQGVGRGETQYF. Complete variable domain (other parts from reference TRBV7-9 and TRBJ2-5): DTGVSQNPRHKITKRGQNVTFRCDPISEHNRLYWYRQTLGQGPEFLTYFQNEAQLEKSRLLSDRFSAERPKGSFSTLEIQRTEQGDSAMYLCASSFWQGVGRGETQYFGPGTRLLVL.